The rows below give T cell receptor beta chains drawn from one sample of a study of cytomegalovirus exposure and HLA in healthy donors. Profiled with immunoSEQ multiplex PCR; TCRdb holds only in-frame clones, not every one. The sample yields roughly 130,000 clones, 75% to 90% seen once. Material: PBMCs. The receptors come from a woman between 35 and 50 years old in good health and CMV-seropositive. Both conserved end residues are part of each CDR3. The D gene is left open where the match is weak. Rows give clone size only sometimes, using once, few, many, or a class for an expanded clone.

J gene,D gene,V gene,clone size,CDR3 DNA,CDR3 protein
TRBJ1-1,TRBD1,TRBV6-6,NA,TGTGCCACACATGAGACGGACAGGGGGCATGGTGAAGCTTTCTTT,CATHETDRGHGEAFF
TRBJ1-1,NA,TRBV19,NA,TGTGCCAGTATGGTGACAAACATGAACACTGAAGCTTTCTTT,CASMVTNMNTEAFF
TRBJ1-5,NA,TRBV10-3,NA,TGTGCCATCGGGGCGGATACTTATAGCAATCAGCCCCAGCATTTT,CAIGADTYSNQPQHF
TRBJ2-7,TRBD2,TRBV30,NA,TGTGCCTGTACCCCAGCCGGGACGGGGGGCGAGCAGTACTTC,CACTPAGTGGEQYF
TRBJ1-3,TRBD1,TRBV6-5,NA,TGTGCCAGCACCACTACGACAGGGACCGGAAACACCATATATTTT,CASTTTTGTGNTIYF
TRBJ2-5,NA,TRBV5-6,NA,TGTGCCAGCAGCTTCGGGTCGGGTCAAGAGACCCAGTACTTC,CASSFGSGQETQYF
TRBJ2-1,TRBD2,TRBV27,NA,TGTGCCAGCAGACCGGGGGGGTCCTACAATGAGCAGTTCTTC,CASRPGGSYNEQFF
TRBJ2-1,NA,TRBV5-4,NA,TGTGCCAGCAGCTTGGACGCGGGCAAATACAATGAGCAGTTCTTC,CASSLDAGKYNEQFF
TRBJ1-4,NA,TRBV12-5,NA,TGTGCTAGTGTGGCGGGAGAGCTTAATGAAAAACTGTTTTTT,CASVAGELNEKLFF
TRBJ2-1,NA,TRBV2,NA,TGTGCCAGCAGCCCGGACTCGTCCTCCTACAATGAGCAGTTCTTC,CASSPDSSSYNEQFF
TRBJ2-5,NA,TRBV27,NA,TGTGCCAGCAGTGGGGGCAGGGGAGACCAAGAGACCCAGTACTTC,CASSGGRGDQETQYF
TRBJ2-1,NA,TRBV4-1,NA,TGCGCCAGCAGCCAAGAAGATACAGGGCAGGAGCAGTTCTTC,CASSQEDTGQEQFF
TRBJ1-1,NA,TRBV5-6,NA,TGTGCCAGCAGCTTCGATCGGACTGAAGCTTTCTTT,CASSFDRTEAFF
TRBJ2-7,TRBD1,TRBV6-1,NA,TGTGCCAGCAGTGTTGCGACAGGGGACTACGAGCAGTACTTC,CASSVATGDYEQYF
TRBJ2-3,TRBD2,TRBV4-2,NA,TGTGCCAGCAGCCAAGGGGTGGGACTAGCGGGAGGGACGGGTACAGATACGCAGTATTTT,CASSQGVGLAGGTGTDTQYF
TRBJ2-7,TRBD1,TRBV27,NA,TGTGCCAGCAGTACCGGGACAGGGGGGTTCGAGCAGTACTTC,CASSTGTGGFEQYF
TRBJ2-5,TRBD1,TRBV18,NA,TGTGCCAGCTCACCCGGGACAGGGCGAGAGACCCAGTACTTC,CASSPGTGRETQYF
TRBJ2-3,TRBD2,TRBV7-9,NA,TGTGCCAGCAGCCCGTCCATAGCGGGGGCGGGCGATACGCAGTATTTT,CASSPSIAGAGDTQYF
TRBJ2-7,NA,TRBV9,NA,TGTGCCAGCAGCGTAGGAGCGGAACCCTACGAGCAGTACTTC,CASSVGAEPYEQYF
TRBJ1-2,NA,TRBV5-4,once,TGTGCCAGCAGCCAGGCCAACGGTTTTTCGTGGGGCTACACCTTC,CASSQANGFSWGYTF
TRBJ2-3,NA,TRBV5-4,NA,TGTGCCAGCACCCTGGGTGTAGCCGCAGATACGCAGTATTTT,CASTLGVAADTQYF
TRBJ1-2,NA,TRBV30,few,TGTGCCTGGAGTGCGGACAGAAACTATGGCTACACCTTC,CAWSADRNYGYTF
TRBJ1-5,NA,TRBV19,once,TGTGCCAGTAGTATAGATCAAGGGGCTCCCTTAAATCAGCCCCAGCATTTT,CASSIDQGAPLNQPQHF
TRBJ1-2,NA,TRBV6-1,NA,TGTGCCAGCAGTGTTCCCAGGGTAAGGTATGGCTACACCTTC,CASSVPRVRYGYTF
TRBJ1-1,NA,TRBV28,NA,TGTGCCAGCAGTTCGGGGGGGAGGGAGAGTTTAGTGAACACTGAAGCTTTCTTT,CASSSGGRESLVNTEAFF
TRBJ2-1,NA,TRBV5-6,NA,TGTGCCAGCAGCTCCTACCCCGGTGAGCAGTTCTTC,CASSSYPGEQFF
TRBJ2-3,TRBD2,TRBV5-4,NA,TGTGCCAGCAGCTTGGCGATAAGCGGGAGCGGGACAGATACGCAGTATTTT,CASSLAISGSGTDTQYF
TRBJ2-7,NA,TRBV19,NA,TGTGCCAGTAGTATCGGGACGGGGGCCTACGAGCAGTACTTC,CASSIGTGAYEQYF
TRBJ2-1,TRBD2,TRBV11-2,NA,TGTGCCAGCAGCCGAGGGCGACTAGCGGGAGGGAACTACAATGAGCAGTTCTTC,CASSRGRLAGGNYNEQFF
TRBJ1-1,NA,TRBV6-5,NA,TGTGCCAGCAGTTACTCCGGGAGTCGTGCTGAAGCTTTCTTT,CASSYSGSRAEAFF
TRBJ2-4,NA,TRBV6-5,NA,TGTGCCAGCAGACCCGCCGGGTGGGTAGGAAACATTCAGTACTTC,CASRPAGWVGNIQYF
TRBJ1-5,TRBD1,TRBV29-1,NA,TGCAGCGTTCGGACAGGGAGCAATCAGCCCCAGCATTTT,CSVRTGSNQPQHF
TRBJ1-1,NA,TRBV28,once,TGTGCCAGCAGTTCCCCCCCCGCTGAAGCTTTCTTT,CASSSPPAEAFF
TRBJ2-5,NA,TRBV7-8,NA,TGTGCCAGCAGCTCCGAAGAGACCCAGTACTTC,CASSSEETQYF
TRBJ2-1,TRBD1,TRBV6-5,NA,TGTGCCAGCAGGAGGGACAGCGATCAGCTCTTC,CASRRDSDQLF
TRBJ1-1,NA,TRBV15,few,TGTGCCACCAGCGAGGGGGGGATACAACAGGAGGGGCGTGCAGCTTTCTTT,CATSEGGIQQEGRAAFF
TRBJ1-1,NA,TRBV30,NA,TGTGCCTGGAGTCGGGGACTCCGTGAAGCTTTCTTT,CAWSRGLREAFF
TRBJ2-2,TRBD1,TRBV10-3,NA,TGTGCCATCAGTTCGTTTGGACAGGGCGCCACCGGGGAGCTGTTTTTT,CAISSFGQGATGELFF
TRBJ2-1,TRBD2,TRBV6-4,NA,TGTGCCAGCAGTGACGGGACTAGAGGTGAGCAGTTCTTC,CASSDGTRGEQFF
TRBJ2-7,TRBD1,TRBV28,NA,TGTGCCAGCAGCACACCGGGACAGGGAGGCAACGAGCAGTACTTC,CASSTPGQGGNEQYF
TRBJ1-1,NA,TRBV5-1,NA,TGCGCCAGCAGATTTTTAAACAGGGAGAACACTGAAGCTTTCTTT,CASRFLNRENTEAFF
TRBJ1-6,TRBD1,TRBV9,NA,TGTGCCAGCAGCGCCGCGGGACAGGGTAGTTCACCCCTCCACTTT,CASSAAGQGSSPLHF
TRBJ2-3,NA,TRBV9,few,TGTGCCAGCAGCGCCCTGACAGGTTCTAGCACAGATACGCAGTATTTT,CASSALTGSSTDTQYF
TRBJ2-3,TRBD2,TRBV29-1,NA,TGCAGCGTTGAAGATCGGGGACTAGCGGGAAGCACAGATACGCAGTATTTT,CSVEDRGLAGSTDTQYF
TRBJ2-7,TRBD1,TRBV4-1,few,TGCGCCAGCAGGCCGACAGGGGGGTACGAGCAGTACTTC,CASRPTGGYEQYF
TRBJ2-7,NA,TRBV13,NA,TGTGCCAGCAGCTTATTGGGCAGGGACTACGAGCAGTACTTC,CASSLLGRDYEQYF
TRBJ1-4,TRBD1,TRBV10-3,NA,TGTGCCATCAGTGAGCCGCCCGGGACAGGGGATGCAACTAATGAAAAACTGTTTTTT,CAISEPPGTGDATNEKLFF
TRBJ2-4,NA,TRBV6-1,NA,TGTGCCAGCGGTCGGGAAGTTAGCATTCAGTACTTC,CASGREVSIQYF
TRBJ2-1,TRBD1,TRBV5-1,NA,TGCGCCAGCAGCTTAACAGGGGGCGAAGGTGAGCAGTTCTTC,CASSLTGGEGEQFF
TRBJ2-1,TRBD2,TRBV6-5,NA,TGTGCCAGCAGTTACGTAGCGGGAGGGCCTGATGAGCAGTTCTTC,CASSYVAGGPDEQFF
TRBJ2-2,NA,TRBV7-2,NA,TGTGCCAGCAGCCCTAGATCCAGCGGGAACACCGGGGAGCTGTTTTTT,CASSPRSSGNTGELFF